A selection of T cell receptor beta chains follows, all from one sample in a study of T cell repertoires in cytomegalovirus infection. The antigens of these receptors remain unknown. TCRdb passed the reads through MiXCR, listing each CDR3 protein once. Found here are about 120,000 distinct CDR3 sequences, about a tenth of them singletons; the top ten hold 25% to 40%. The sequenced material came from PBMCs, sequenced either directly or after in vitro stimulation (not recorded which). The receptors originated from a human donor in good health (CMV status not recorded). Some clones in this sample may be carry-over from other donors' samples. The CDR3 runs from the conserved cysteine through the conserved F or W. A D gene is named only where the DNA matches it firmly. The size of a clone is reported for some rows only, either as once, few or many, or as a class for expanded clones.

j_call clone_size v_call d_call cdr3_aa cdr3_nt
TRBJ1-5 few TRBV19 TRBD1 CASKGTGDQPQHF TGTGCCAGTAAGGGGACAGGGGATCAGCCCCAGCATTTT
TRBJ2-2 . TRBV20-1 . CSASADHQANTGELFF TGCAGTGCTAGCGCGGACCACCAGGCGAACACCGGGGAGCTGTTTTTT
TRBJ2-1 . TRBV7-6 TRBD2 CASTMRAGASNEQFF TGTGCCAGCACCATGAGAGCGGGAGCTAGTAATGAGCAGTTCTTC
TRBJ2-5 many TRBV7-2 TRBD2 CASSLGSTSGQETQYF TGTGCCAGCAGCTTAGGTTCGACTAGCGGACAAGAGACCCAGTACTTC
TRBJ2-4 many TRBV19 . CASSMSRDRNIQYF TGTGCCAGTAGTATGTCCAGGGATCGAAACATTCAGTACTTC
TRBJ1-1 many TRBV7-2 . CASSFLTTGNTEAFF TGTGCCAGCAGCTTCTTAACGACAGGGAACACTGAAGCTTTCTTT
TRBJ1-2 many TRBV6-5 . CASSYTLSKGNGYTF TGTGCCAGCAGTTACACCCTTTCAAAGGGTAATGGCTACACCTTC
TRBJ2-7 . TRBV7-9 TRBD1 CAATGTGSSYEQYF TGTGCGGCGACAGGGACGGGGAGCTCCTACGAGCAGTACTTC
TRBJ2-2 . TRBV25-1 . CASSERTNTGELFF TGTGCCAGCAGTGAACGGACGAACACCGGGGAGCTGTTTTTT
TRBJ2-5 few TRBV19 . CASVGQQETQYF TGTGCCAGCGTCGGACAGCAAGAGACCCAGTACTTC
TRBJ2-1 few TRBV20-1 . CSASSVYSYNEQFF TGCAGTGCTAGTAGCGTGTACTCCTACAATGAGCAGTTCTTC
TRBJ2-1 . TRBV7-4 TRBD2 CASSPKGLAGGPYNEQFF TGTGCCAGCAGCCCCAAGGGGCTAGCGGGAGGCCCCTACAATGAGCAGTTCTTC
TRBJ2-1 many TRBV12-3/TRBV12-4 TRBD2 CASSSFWAGGGNEQFF TGTGCCAGCAGCTCCTTTTGGGCGGGAGGGGGCAATGAGCAGTTCTTC
TRBJ2-3 many TRBV7-8 TRBD2 CASRPILAGGEDTQYF TGTGCCAGCAGGCCCATCCTAGCGGGGGGTGAAGATACGCAGTATTTT
TRBJ2-3 many TRBV7-8 TRBD2 CASSFGAGEPGTDTQYF TGTGCCAGCAGCTTTGGGGCGGGGGAGCCTGGGACAGATACGCAGTATTTT
TRBJ2-5 . TRBV12-3/TRBV12-4 . CASSFWQGEGQETQYF TGTGCCAGCAGTTTTTGGCAGGGAGAGGGGCAAGAGACCCAGTACTTC
TRBJ1-1 . TRBV10-3 . CAIRGDGDGTEAFF TGTGCCATCAGGGGGGACGGGGATGGCACTGAAGCTTTCTTT
TRBJ2-3 many TRBV7-2 TRBD2 CASTPLAAVSTDTQYF TGTGCCAGCACCCCTCTAGCGGCCGTTAGCACAGATACGCAGTATTTT
TRBJ1-5 many TRBV7-9 TRBD1 CASSSGQKNQPQHF TGTGCCAGCAGCTCGGGACAGAAGAATCAGCCCCAGCATTTT
TRBJ2-1 many TRBV7-2 TRBD2 CASSPPRGTSGNNEQFF TGTGCCAGCAGCCCACCGAGGGGAACTAGCGGAAACAATGAGCAGTTCTTC
TRBJ1-4 many TRBV7-8 . CASSFSHSTNEKLFF TGTGCCAGCAGCTTTTCACACTCAACTAATGAAAAACTGTTTTTT
TRBJ2-3 . TRBV4-1 TRBD2 CASSQEGLAGVWDTQYF TGCGCCAGCAGCCAAGAAGGGCTAGCGGGAGTCTGGGATACGCAGTATTTT
TRBJ2-3 many TRBV10-3 . CAISEGGSTDTQYF TGTGCCATCAGTGAAGGGGGAAGCACAGATACGCAGTATTTT
TRBJ2-7 many TRBV7-2 TRBD2 CASSLDGGRLDEQYF TGTGCCAGCAGCTTAGACGGCGGGAGGCTCGACGAGCAGTACTTC
TRBJ2-3 few TRBV9 . CASSSDPDGGGTDTQYF TGTGCCAGCAGCTCTGACCCGGACGGGGGAGGTACAGATACGCAGTATTTT
TRBJ1-1 . TRBV19 . CASSIWGFDTEAFF TGTGCCAGTAGTATATGGGGGTTTGACACTGAAGCTTTCTTT
TRBJ2-1 few TRBV7-3 TRBD2 CASSSSTSGSSEQFF TGTGCCAGCAGCTCAAGTACTAGCGGGAGTTCTGAGCAGTTCTTC
TRBJ1-5 many TRBV2 . CASRRDTNQPQHF TGTGCCAGCAGGAGGGACACTAATCAGCCCCAGCATTTT
TRBJ2-7 . TRBV6-2/TRBV6-3 . CASSSEPSEQYF TGTGCCAGCAGTTCGGAACCCTCGGAGCAGTACTTC
TRBJ1-1 many TRBV5-4 . CASSLGQPLNTEAFF TGTGCCAGCAGCTTGGGACAGCCTCTGAACACTGAAGCTTTCTTT
TRBJ2-3 . TRBV7-2 TRBD2 CASSPLGGTSETDTQYF TGTGCCAGCAGCCCCCTAGGCGGGACTAGTGAAACAGATACGCAGTATTTT
TRBJ2-3 . TRBV6-5 TRBD2 CASSYDPLAGGTDTQYF TGTGCCAGCAGTTACGACCCACTAGCGGGAGGTACAGATACGCAGTATTTT